This TCR beta chain was identified in a study of early T cells in non-severe SARS-CoV-2 infection (TCRdb year 2021). Background on the whole study: Bulk RNA from unsorted whole blood was used for TCR sequencing, so alpha and beta chains could not be paired. General conclusions and limits of the study: VDJdb matching was skewed toward anti-spike CD8 responses, so virus-specific expansions were likely underestimated and private and CD4 specificities were missed.

The study was a case-control design nested within a healthcare worker cohort in London, UK, with weekly nasopharyngeal swab PCR tests and blood sampling. Healthcare workers were enrolled in the week of the UK lockdown, from 23 to 31 March 2020, and were followed every week for up to roughly 15 weeks. Germline trimming amounts to 3 bases on V and 6 bases on J, with 8 as the count of junction bases outside the gene matches. For CDR1 and CDR2, the germline V gene (reference sequence) lists SEHNR and FQNEAQ. The CDR3, from cysteine to phenylalanine, totals 18 residues. Only the CDR3 DNA is retained, 54 bases long and in frame from the first base. This clonotype was counted ten times or more. Its antigen remains undetermined. No much larger clone exists at a distance of one base, and base qualities are not known. The protocol used for the library was 5' RACE. Sequencing relied on a NextSeq 500. The TCR library protocol attached unique molecular identifiers to individual cDNA molecules to correct for sequencing error and PCR bias. Sequencing covered both TCR alpha and beta chains, and within each sample the abundances of alpha and beta sequences were tightly co-correlated. Per the authors' processing: V gene, J gene and CDR3 annotation of TCR sequences was performed with Decombinator V4. Expanded TCRs were defined as changing significantly between any two time points under a Poisson model with p below 0.0001. Abundances of TCRs were expressed as counts per million after normalisation to the total number of TCRs sequenced in each sample. TRAV1-2 paired with TRAJ12, TRAJ20 or TRAJ33 defined MAIT TCRs, while TRAV10 paired with TRAJ18 defined iNKT TCRs. VDJdb, accessed 1 November 2021, was searched for CMV, EBV and SARS-CoV-2 annotated TCRs, with TCRs annotated for multiple antigens excluded. The raw public reads went through TCRdb reprocessing: fastp at Q25, MiXCR clone calling, in-frame beta chains kept. Here each entry gathers all rows of one CDR3 protein and keeps the most common genes and DNA. These V and J calls are TCRdb output, not the study's own analysis. For this sample the table gives approximately 100,000 distinct CDR3 sequences, of which approximately 17% were detected only once. Jointly, the top ten make up around 1.3% of the sample.

The sequence is built from TRBV7-9 and TRBJ2-1; 16 nucleotides in the junction match TRBD2. This receptor was obtained from an adult who was a healthcare worker with PCR-confirmed SARS-CoV-2 infection or an uninfected control (not recorded which). Specimen: whole blood. CDR3 sequence: CASSFPGTSGRAGNEQFF. In nucleotide form, the sequence is TGTGCCAGCAGCTTCCCCGGGACTAGCGGGAGGGCCGGCAATGAGCAGTTCTTC. This CDR3, with the reference TRBV7-9 and TRBJ2-1 proteins standing in past its ends, gives the full variable domain DTGVSQNPRHKITKRGQNVTFRCDPISEHNRLYWYRQTLGQGPEFLTYFQNEAQLEKSRLLSDRFSAERPKGSFSTLEIQRTEQGDSAMYLCASSFPGTSGRAGNEQFFGPGTRLTVL.